These 27 T cell receptor beta chains were all obtained from the same sample, sequenced in a study of T cell responses to AZD1222 COVID-19 vaccine. TCRdb's table, derived via immunoSEQ multiplex PCR, lists solely in-frame clones and lacks some. This table holds about 130,000 clones, about 86% found once. The material was peripheral blood, obtained on day 0 of AZD1222 vaccination. The receptors were sampled from an adult in good health.

V is TRBV11-2 and J is TRBJ2-5; 8 bases are shared with TRBD2. V was clipped by 1 base and J by 4 bases; unmatched bases: 2. This CDR3 region has 14 residues. Germline loops: CDR1 SGHAT, CDR2 FQNNGV. This CDR3 is CASSLASGGETQYF. The CDR3 region has the DNA TGTGCCAGCAGCTTAGCCAGCGGGGGAGAGACCCAGTACTTC.

The chain employs TRBV4-1 and TRBJ2-1; TRBD2 matches at 12 bases. The V gene end was trimmed by 0 bases and the J gene end by 6 bases; junction bases not matched to a gene: 6. Germline-derived CDR1 and CDR2 are MGHRA and YSYEKL. CDR3 length: 17 amino acids. This chain's CDR3 is CASSQDPLAGGLNEQFF. CDR3 bases: TGCGCCAGCAGCCAAGATCCCCTAGCGGGAGGGCTCAATGAGCAGTTCTTC.

About this clone: A junction end diverges from the germline sequence, so it may reflect a read error. The genes are TRBV2 and TRBJ1-2, with 9 bases that match TRBD1. Per the germline V gene, CDR1 is SNHLY and CDR2 is FYNNEI. This CDR3 spans 16 amino acids. For the CDR3, the DNA is TGTGCCAGCCGTGAACCTTCGGGACAGGGAAACGATGGCTACACCTTC. This gives the protein CASREPSGQGNDGYTF.

The genes are TRBV6-5 and TRBJ1-1; D might be TRBD1 (5 bases). Germline loops: CDR1 MNHEY, CDR2 SVGAGI. V shed 7 bases and J shed 0 bases, with 15 bases lying between them. The CDR3 sequence is 15 residues long. The chain's CDR3 is CASTPFAGMNTEAFF. CDR3 nucleotide sequence: TGTGCCAGCACCCCTTTTGCAGGGATGAACACTGAAGCTTTCTTT.

This chain connects TRBV29-1 to TRBJ2-1; no firm D call. This CDR3 has 13 residues. Germline V gives CDR1 SQVTM, CDR2 ANQGSEA. V dropped 3 bases and J dropped 3 bases, with 9 bases sitting between them. CDR3 DNA: TGCAGCGTTGACGACACAAACTACAATGAGCAGTTCTTC. It yields the protein CSVDDTNYNEQFF.

The chain carries TRBV28 and TRBJ2-7, with 8 bases identical to TRBD2. Germline values: CDR1 MDHEN, CDR2 SYDVKM. This CDR3 region has 18 residues. After removal of 6 bases from V and 0 bases from J, the junction contained 16 bases not matched to a gene. The CDR3: CASSTGLGLRGSSYEQYF. In DNA, the CDR3 is TGTGCCAGCAGCACGGGACTAGGACTCAGGGGAAGCTCCTACGAGCAGTACTTC.

This sequence joins TRBV5-6 and TRBJ2-7; 12 nucleotides align to TRBD2. The germline gives CDR1 SGHDT, CDR2 YYEEEE. The J segment lost 0 bases and the V segment lost 4 bases, leaving 2 bases of the junction unmatched. The CDR3 runs to 15 residues. CDR3 sequence: CASSVTSGSSYEQYF. In DNA, the CDR3 is TGTGCCAGCAGCGTGACTAGCGGGAGCTCCTACGAGCAGTACTTC.

The rearrangement links TRBV5-1 to TRBJ1-1; D call uncertain. This CDR3 contains 11 residues. The germline V gene encodes CDR1 SGHRS and CDR2 YFSETQ. The V and J ends lost 3 bases and 7 bases respectively, with 7 bases between them. This CDR3 reads CASSSGGEAFF. For the CDR3, the DNA is TGCGCCAGCAGCTCCGGAGGTGAAGCTTTCTTT.

The chain uses TRBV7-9 and TRBJ2-1; D not resolved. Germline CDR1 reads SEHNR; CDR2 reads FQNEAQ (reference sequence). Trimming cost V 0 bases and J 7 bases, with 7 bases left between them. The CDR3 extends over 13 amino acids. The CDR3 coding sequence is TGTGCCAGCAGCTTAGCGGACCCTAATGAGCAGTTCTTC. The encoded protein is CASSLADPNEQFF.

The chain recombines TRBV5-4 with TRBJ2-7; the match to TRBD2 covers 9 bases. This CDR3 is 18 amino acids long. The V segment lost 0 bases and the J segment 6 bases; nucleotides outside the gene matches: 16. Looked up from germline, CDR1 is SGHNT and CDR2 is YYREEE (reference sequence). CDR3 loop: CASSLAGIAGEPPGEQYF. CDR3 sequence (DNA): TGTGCCAGCAGCTTGGCCGGGATAGCGGGGGAACCACCGGGCGAGCAGTACTTC.

The rearrangement uses TRBV10-3 and TRBJ1-5; D possibly corresponds to TRBD1 (6 bases). Germline values: CDR1 ENHRY, CDR2 SYGVKD. The CDR3 runs to 15 residues. Trimming removed 4 bases from V and 3 bases from J, with 13 bases in between. The CDR3 is CAISGDTRDNQPQHF. The CDR3 nucleotides are TGTGCCATCAGTGGGGACACACGGGACAATCAGCCCCAGCATTTT.

This chain links TRBV5-1 with TRBJ2-1, with TRBD2 matching over 7 bases. This CDR3 has 15 residues. Unmatched junction bases numbered 3, after V lost 3 bases and J lost 0 bases. Germline V gives CDR1 SGHRS, CDR2 YFSETQ. The CDR3 bases are TGCGCCAGCAGCTCAAGCGGGGACTCCTACAATGAGCAGTTCTTC. Encoded protein: CASSSSGDSYNEQFF.

The J gene is TRBJ2-6, the V gene TRBV5-1, with a possible D match to TRBD1 (6 bases). This CDR3 spans 15 amino acids. V lost 7 bases and J lost 0, with 11 bases in between. The V gene's germline CDR1 is SGHRS and CDR2 YFSETQ. CDR3 DNA: TGCGCCAGCCAGCCGGACAGCTCTGGGGCCAACGTCCTGACTTTC. This translates into CASQPDSSGANVLTF.

This chain links TRBV2 with TRBJ1-5; 10 bases are a match to TRBD1. Germline-derived CDR1 and CDR2 are SNHLY and FYNNEI. The CDR3 loop spans 15 amino acids. Trimming removed 6 bases from V and 4 bases from J; junction bases left unmatched: 6. The CDR3 DNA follows: TGTGCCAGCAGGCAAGGACAGGGGGATAATCAGCCCCAGCATTTT. Translated, it gives CASRQGQGDNQPQHF.

The chain recombines TRBV28 with TRBJ2-5; D is ambiguous. Trimming stripped 5 bases from V and 5 bases from J, with 15 bases between. This CDR3 is built from 14 residues. From germline, CDR1 is MDHEN and CDR2 SYDVKM. The CDR3 sequence: CASSRARVRETQYF. CDR3 DNA sequence: TGTGCCAGCAGTAGGGCCCGGGTAAGGGAGACCCAGTACTTC.

V and J are TRBV7-9 and TRBJ1-2; weak D call: TRBD1 (5 bases). Trimming shortened V by 5 bases and J by 4 bases, and 26 bases separated the two germline ends. Germline CDR1 SEHNR, CDR2 FQNEAQ (reference sequence). This CDR3 spans 18 amino acids. The DNA of the CDR3 is TGTGCCAGCAGCCCAGCCCCCGGACAAACACTCCTCAGCTATGGCTACACCTTC. Encoded protein: CASSPAPGQTLLSYGYTF.

The CDR3 spells CASSFGQSAYEQYF. DNA of the CDR3: TGCGCCAGCAGCTTCGGTCAGAGCGCCTACGAGCAGTACTTC. The chain is built from TRBV5-1 and TRBJ2-7; D remains ambiguous. The germline V gene encodes CDR1 SGHRS and CDR2 YFSETQ. Trimming left V 2 bases short and J 2 bases short, with 11 bases between. The CDR3 has 14 amino acids.

This chain joins TRBV2 and TRBJ2-1; TRBD2 matches 13 bases. J gave up 4 bases and V 6 bases, and 6 bases lay outside the gene matches. This CDR3 is 16 amino acids long. CDR1 is SNHLY and CDR2 is FYNNEI in the germline V gene. The CDR3 region is CASRGTSGEGYNEQFF. As DNA, the CDR3 is TGTGCCAGCAGGGGGACTAGCGGGGAGGGATACAATGAGCAGTTCTTC.

The V gene is TRBV7-2, the J gene TRBJ2-7; 8 bases agree with TRBD1. CDR1 and CDR2 (germline): SGHTA, FQGNSA. The junction had 5 bases not matched to a gene; V was cut back by 4 bases and J by 6 bases. This CDR3 comprises 13 residues. As DNA, the CDR3 is TGTGCCAGCAGCTCCGGACAGGGAATCGAGCAGTACTTC. Protein: CASSSGQGIEQYF.

V usage is TRBV9 and J usage is TRBJ2-7, with a tentative D call TRBD1 (5 bases). CDR3 length equals 12 residues. Germline CDR1 and CDR2: SGDLS and YYNGEE. The ends were cut back, 0 bases at V and 6 bases at J, with 7 bases in the middle. The CDR3 DNA is TGTGCCAGCAGCGTAGCTGACAGCGAGCAGTACTTC. Translation gives CASSVADSEQYF.

The gene calls are TRBV19 and TRBJ2-2; D is perhaps TRBD1 (6 bases). CDR1 LNHDA and CDR2 SQIVND come from the germline V gene (reference sequence). Deletions cut 6 bases from V and 4 bases from J, with 9 bases between. The CDR3 is 13 amino acids. The CDR3 nucleotides are TGTGCCAGTAGAAACAGGGTCACCGGGGAGCTGTTTTTT. Translating gives CASRNRVTGELFF.

This chain uses TRBV4-3 with TRBJ2-7; 9 nucleotides align to TRBD2. The CDR3 sequence is 16 residues long. Per germline, CDR1 LGHNA and CDR2 YSLEER. The V gene end was trimmed by 0 bases and the J gene end by 4 bases; junction bases not matched to a gene: 7. The CDR3 nucleotides are TGCGCCAGCAGCCAAGATCCTCTAGCGGGACAATACGAGCAGTACTTC. This sequence encodes CASSQDPLAGQYEQYF.

This clone was detected once. The chain carries TRBV7-9 and TRBJ1-3, with a weak D call TRBD1 (5 bases). The V end was cut by 3 bases, the J end by 1 base, with 7 bases between. CDR3 length: 14 residues. CDR1 and CDR2 (germline): SEHNR, FQNEAQ (reference sequence). CDR3: CASSLTESGNTIYF. As DNA, the CDR3 is TGTGCCAGCAGCTTGACAGAATCTGGAAACACCATATATTTT.

The chain carries TRBV7-2 and TRBJ1-2, with D hard to call. V lost 0 bases and J 4 bases, leaving 9 bases between the germline ends. The germline V gene encodes CDR1 SGHTA and CDR2 FQGNSA. This CDR3 has 14 residues. The DNA for the CDR3 is TGTGCCAGCAGCTTAGCGCACGTACTCTATGGCTACACCTTC. It codes for CASSLAHVLYGYTF.

V and J are TRBV3-1 (or the pseudogene TRBV3-2) and TRBJ2-2, with TRBD2 identical over 8 bases. CDR3 length: 15 amino acids. V was clipped by 3 bases and J by 5 bases; unmatched bases: 5. Germline CDR1 is LGHDT and CDR2 is YNNKEL (reference sequence). The CDR3 is CASSHGGARTGELFF. The CDR3 DNA follows: TGTGCCAGCAGCCACGGGGGGGCGCGGACCGGGGAGCTGTTTTTT.

The table lists this clone with many counts. The chain carries TRBV7-9 and TRBJ2-7, with TRBD2 identical over 8 bases. The V segment lost 4 bases and the J segment 0 bases; nucleotides outside the gene matches: 8. The CDR3 length is 16 residues. Germline CDR1 reads SEHNR; CDR2 reads FQNEAQ (reference sequence). CDR3 sequence reads: CASSSRAGAPSYEQYF. In DNA, the CDR3 is TGTGCCAGCAGCTCGAGAGCGGGAGCACCCTCCTACGAGCAGTACTTC.

This rearrangement joins TRBV25-1 to TRBJ1-2, with 7 bases fitting TRBD1. V was clipped by 4 bases and J by 0 bases; unmatched bases: 5. The CDR3 consists of 15 residues. Germline values: CDR1 MGHDK, CDR2 SYGVNS. Here the CDR3 reads CASSAPDRSNYGYTF. The CDR3 DNA reads TGTGCCAGCAGTGCTCCGGACAGGTCTAACTATGGCTACACCTTC.